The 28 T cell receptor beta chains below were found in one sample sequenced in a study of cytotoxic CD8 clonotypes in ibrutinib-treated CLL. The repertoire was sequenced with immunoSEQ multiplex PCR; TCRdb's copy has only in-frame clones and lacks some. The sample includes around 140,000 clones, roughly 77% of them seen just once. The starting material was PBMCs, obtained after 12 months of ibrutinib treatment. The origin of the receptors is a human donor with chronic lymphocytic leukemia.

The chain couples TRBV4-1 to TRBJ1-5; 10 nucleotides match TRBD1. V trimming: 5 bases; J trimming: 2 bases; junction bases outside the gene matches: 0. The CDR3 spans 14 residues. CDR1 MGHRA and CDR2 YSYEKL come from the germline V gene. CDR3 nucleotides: TGCGCCAGCAGCGGGACAGGGGGCAATCAGCCCCAGCATTTT. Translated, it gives CASSGTGGNQPQHF.

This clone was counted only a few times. CDR3 protein: CASSYLHSNQPQHF. Here the CDR3 DNA reads TGTGCCAGCAGTTACTTACACTCCAATCAGCCCCAGCATTTT. The chain links TRBV6-6 to TRBJ1-5; D not certain. Looked up from germline, CDR1 is MNHNY and CDR2 is SVGAGI (reference sequence). V lost 1 base to trimming and J lost 3 bases, with 7 bases between them. The CDR3 is made up of 14 amino acids.

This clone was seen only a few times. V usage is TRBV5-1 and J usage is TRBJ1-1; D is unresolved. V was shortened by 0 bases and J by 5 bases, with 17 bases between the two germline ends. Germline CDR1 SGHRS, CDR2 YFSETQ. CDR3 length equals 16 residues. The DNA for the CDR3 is TGCGCCAGCAGCTTGGACGGGCAAGGGATGGGGACTGAAGCTTTCTTT. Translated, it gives CASSLDGQGMGTEAFF.

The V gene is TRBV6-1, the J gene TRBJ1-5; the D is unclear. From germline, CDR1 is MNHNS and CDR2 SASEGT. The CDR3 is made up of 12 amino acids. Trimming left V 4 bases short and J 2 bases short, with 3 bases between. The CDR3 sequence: CASSGGNQPQHF. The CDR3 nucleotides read TGTGCCAGCAGTGGGGGCAATCAGCCCCAGCATTTT.

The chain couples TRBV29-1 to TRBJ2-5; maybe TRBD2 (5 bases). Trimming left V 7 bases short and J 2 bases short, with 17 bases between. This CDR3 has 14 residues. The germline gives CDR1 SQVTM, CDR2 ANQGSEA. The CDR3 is CSAVGNGIQETQYF. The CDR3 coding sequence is TGCAGCGCCGTTGGAAACGGGATACAAGAGACCCAGTACTTC. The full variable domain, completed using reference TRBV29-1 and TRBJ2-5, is SAVISQKPSRDICQRGTSLTIQCQVDSQVTMMFWYRQQPGQSLTLIATANQGSEATYESGFVIDKFPISRPNLTFSTLTVSNMSPEDSSIYLCSAVGNGIQETQYFGPGTRLLVL.

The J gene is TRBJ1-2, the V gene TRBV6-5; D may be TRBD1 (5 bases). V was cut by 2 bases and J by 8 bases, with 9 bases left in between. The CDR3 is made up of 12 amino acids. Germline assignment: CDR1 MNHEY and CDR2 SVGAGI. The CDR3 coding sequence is TGTGCCAGCAGTTACGCAGGGACGGGCTACACCTTC. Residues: CASSYAGTGYTF.

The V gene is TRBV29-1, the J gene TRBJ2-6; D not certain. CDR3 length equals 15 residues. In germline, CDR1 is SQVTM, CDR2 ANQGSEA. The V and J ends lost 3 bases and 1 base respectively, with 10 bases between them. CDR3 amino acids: CSVESWGSGANVLTF. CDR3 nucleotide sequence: TGCAGCGTTGAGAGTTGGGGATCTGGGGCCAACGTCCTGACTTTC. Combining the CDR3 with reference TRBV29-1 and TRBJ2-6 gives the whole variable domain SAVISQKPSRDICQRGTSLTIQCQVDSQVTMMFWYRQQPGQSLTLIATANQGSEATYESGFVIDKFPISRPNLTFSTLTVSNMSPEDSSIYLCSVESWGSGANVLTFGAGSRLTVL.

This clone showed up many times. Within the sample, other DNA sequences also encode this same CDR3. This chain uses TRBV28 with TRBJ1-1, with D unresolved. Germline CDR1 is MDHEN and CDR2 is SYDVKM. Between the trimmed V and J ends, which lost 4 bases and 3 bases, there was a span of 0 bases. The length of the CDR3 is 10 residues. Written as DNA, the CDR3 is TGTGCCAGCAGTTACACTGAAGCTTTCTTT. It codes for CASSYTEAFF.

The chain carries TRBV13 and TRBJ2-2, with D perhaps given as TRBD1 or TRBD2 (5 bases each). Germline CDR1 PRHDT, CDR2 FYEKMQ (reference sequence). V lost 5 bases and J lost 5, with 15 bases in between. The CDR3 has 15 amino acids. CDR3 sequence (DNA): TGTGCCAGCAGCCTGGGACGGCGAACAACCGGGGAGCTGTTTTTT. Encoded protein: CASSLGRRTTGELFF. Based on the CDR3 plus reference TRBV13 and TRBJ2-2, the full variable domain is AAGVIQSPRHLIKEKRETATLKCYPIPRHDTVYWYQQGPGQDPQFLISFYEKMQSDKGSIPDRFSAQQFSDYHSELNMSSLELGDSALYFCASSLGRRTTGELFFGEGSRLTVL.

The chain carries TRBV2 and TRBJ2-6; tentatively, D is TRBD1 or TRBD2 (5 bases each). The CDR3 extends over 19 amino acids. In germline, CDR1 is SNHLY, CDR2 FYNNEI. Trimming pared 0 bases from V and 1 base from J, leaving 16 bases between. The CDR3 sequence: CASSEAPGTDFSGANVLTF. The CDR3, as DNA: TGTGCCAGCAGTGAAGCTCCCGGGACGGATTTTTCTGGGGCCAACGTCCTGACTTTC.

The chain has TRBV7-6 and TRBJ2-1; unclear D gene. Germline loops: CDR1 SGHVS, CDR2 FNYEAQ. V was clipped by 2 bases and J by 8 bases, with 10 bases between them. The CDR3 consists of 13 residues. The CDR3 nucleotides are TGTGCCAGCAGCTTAATCGACTGGGATGAGCAGTTCTTC. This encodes CASSLIDWDEQFF.

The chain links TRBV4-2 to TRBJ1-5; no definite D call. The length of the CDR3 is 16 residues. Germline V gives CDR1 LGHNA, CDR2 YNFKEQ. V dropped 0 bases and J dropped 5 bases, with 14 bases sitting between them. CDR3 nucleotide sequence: TGTGCCAGCAGCCAAGAGGAGTTCAGGATGGATCAGCCCCAGCATTTT. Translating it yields CASSQEEFRMDQPQHF.

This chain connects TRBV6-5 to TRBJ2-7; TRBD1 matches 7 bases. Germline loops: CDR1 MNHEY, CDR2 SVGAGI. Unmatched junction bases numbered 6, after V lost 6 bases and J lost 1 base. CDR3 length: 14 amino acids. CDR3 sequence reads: CASRTGTESYEQYF. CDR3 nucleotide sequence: TGTGCCAGCAGGACCGGGACAGAATCCTACGAGCAGTACTTC.

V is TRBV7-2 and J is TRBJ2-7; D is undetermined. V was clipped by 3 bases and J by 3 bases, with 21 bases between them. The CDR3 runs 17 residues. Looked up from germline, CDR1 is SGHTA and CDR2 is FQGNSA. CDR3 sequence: CASSFLGVAEQGYEQYF. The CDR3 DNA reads TGTGCCAGCAGCTTCCTTGGGGTGGCAGAACAAGGCTACGAGCAGTACTTC.

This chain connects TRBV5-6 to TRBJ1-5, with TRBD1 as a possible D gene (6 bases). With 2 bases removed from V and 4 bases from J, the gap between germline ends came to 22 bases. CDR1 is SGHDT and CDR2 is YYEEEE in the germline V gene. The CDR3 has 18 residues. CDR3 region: CASSFVGKLRTENQPQHF. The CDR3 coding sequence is TGTGCCAGCAGCTTTGTTGGCAAGTTACGGACAGAAAATCAGCCCCAGCATTTT.

The CDR3 protein is CASSPDSISYEQYF. The CDR3 nucleotides read TGTGCCAGCAGCCCGGACAGTATCTCCTACGAGCAGTACTTC. The chain carries TRBV7-2 and TRBJ2-7; a possible D gene is TRBD1 (6 bases). The CDR3 is made up of 14 amino acids. The V end was cut by 5 bases, the J end by 0 bases, with 11 bases between. The germline CDR1 and CDR2 sequences are SGHTA and FQGNSA.

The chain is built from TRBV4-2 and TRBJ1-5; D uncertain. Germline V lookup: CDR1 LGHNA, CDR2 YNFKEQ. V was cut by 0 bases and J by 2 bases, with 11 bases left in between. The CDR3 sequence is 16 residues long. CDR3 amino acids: CASSQELRVGNQPQHF. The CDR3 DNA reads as TGTGCCAGCAGCCAAGAATTAAGGGTTGGCAATCAGCCCCAGCATTTT.

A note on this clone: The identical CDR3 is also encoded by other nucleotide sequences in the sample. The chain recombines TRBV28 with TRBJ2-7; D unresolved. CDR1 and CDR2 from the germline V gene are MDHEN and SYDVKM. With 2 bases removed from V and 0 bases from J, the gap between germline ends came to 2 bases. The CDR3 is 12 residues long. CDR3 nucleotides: TGTGCCAGCAGTTTAGACTCCTACGAGCAGTACTTC. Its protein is CASSLDSYEQYF.

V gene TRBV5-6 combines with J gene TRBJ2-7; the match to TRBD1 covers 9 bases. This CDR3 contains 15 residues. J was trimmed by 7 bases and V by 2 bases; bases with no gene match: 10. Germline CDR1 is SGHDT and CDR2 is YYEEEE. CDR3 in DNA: TGTGCCAGCAGCTTCTTAATCGGGACAGGGACGGAGCAGTACTTC. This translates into CASSFLIGTGTEQYF.

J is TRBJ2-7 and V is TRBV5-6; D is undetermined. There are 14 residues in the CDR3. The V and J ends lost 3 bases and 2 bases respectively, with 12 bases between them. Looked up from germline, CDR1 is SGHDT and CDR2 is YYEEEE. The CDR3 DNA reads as TGTGCCAGCAGCTCCGACAACTTACCCTACGAGCAGTACTTC. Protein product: CASSSDNLPYEQYF.

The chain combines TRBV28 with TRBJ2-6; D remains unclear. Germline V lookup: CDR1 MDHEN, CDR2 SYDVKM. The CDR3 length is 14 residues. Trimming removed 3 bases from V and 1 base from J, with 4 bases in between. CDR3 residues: CASSFSSGANVLTF. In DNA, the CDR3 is TGTGCCAGCAGTTTCAGTTCTGGGGCCAACGTCCTGACTTTC.

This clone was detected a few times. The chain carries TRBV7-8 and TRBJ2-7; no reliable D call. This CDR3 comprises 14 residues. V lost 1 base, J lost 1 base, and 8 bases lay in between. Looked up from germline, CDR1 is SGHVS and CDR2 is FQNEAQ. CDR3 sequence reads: CASSLERTSYEQYF. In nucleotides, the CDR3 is TGTGCCAGCAGCTTAGAAAGGACGTCCTACGAGCAGTACTTC.

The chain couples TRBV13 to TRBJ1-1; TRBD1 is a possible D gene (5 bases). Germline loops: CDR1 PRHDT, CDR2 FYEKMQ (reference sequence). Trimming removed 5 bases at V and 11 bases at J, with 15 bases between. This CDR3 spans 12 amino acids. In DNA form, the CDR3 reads TGTGCCAGCAGCATCGTACAGGTGGGGGCTTTCTTT. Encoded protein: CASSIVQVGAFF.

The CDR3 region is CASSITGGLGSGSSYEQYF. DNA for the CDR3: TGTGCCAGCAGCATAACAGGGGGCCTTGGTAGCGGGAGCTCCTACGAGCAGTACTTC. V and J are TRBV7-9 and TRBJ2-7; D tentatively reads TRBD1 or TRBD2 (9 bases each). CDR3 length equals 19 residues. The V end lost 5 bases, the J end lost 0 bases, and 26 bases lay between the germline ends. Looked up from germline, CDR1 is SEHNR and CDR2 is FQNEAQ (reference sequence).

Here the CDR3 reads CASSFFDREGVNTEAFF. CDR3 in DNA: TGTGCCAGCAGTTTCTTCGACAGGGAAGGGGTGAACACTGAAGCTTTCTTT. V gene TRBV28 combines with J gene TRBJ1-1; 7 bases match TRBD1. Per the germline V gene, CDR1 is MDHEN and CDR2 is SYDVKM. This CDR3 has 17 residues. V lost 3 bases to trimming and J lost 0 bases; unmatched junction nucleotides: 10.

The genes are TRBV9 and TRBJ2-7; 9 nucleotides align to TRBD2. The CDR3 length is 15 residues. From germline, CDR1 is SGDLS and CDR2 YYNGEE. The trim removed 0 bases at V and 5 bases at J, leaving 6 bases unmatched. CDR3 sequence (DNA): TGTGCCAGCAGCGTAGGGAATAGCGGGAGCGACGAGCAGTACTTC. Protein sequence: CASSVGNSGSDEQYF.

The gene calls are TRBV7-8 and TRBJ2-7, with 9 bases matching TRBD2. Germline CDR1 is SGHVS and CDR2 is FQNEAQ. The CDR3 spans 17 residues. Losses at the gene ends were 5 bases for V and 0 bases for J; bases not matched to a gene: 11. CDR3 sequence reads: CASSIGTSWPLSYEQYF. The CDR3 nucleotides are TGTGCCAGCAGCATCGGGACTAGCTGGCCTCTCTCCTACGAGCAGTACTTC. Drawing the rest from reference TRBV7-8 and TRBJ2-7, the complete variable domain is GAGVSQSPRYKVAKRGQDVALRCDPISGHVSLFWYQQALGQGPEFLTYFQNEAQLDKSGLPSDRFFAERPEGSVSTLKIQRTQQEDSAVYLCASSIGTSWPLSYEQYFGPGTRLTVT.

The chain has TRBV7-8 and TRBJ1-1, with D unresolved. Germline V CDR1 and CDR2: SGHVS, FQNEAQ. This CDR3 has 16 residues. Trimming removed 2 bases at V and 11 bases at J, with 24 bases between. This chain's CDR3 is CASSLFLRQPPEEAFF. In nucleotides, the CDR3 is TGTGCCAGCAGCTTATTTTTGAGACAACCACCCGAAGAGGCTTTCTTT.